This T cell receptor (beta chain) was documented in a study of blood T cell repertoires in COVID-19. Study information: Sample material is recorded as cDNA or gDNA derived from T cells, B-cell-depleted T cells, or PBMCs.

This clone came up a few times. The table came from immunoSEQ multiplex PCR; TCRdb's copy has only in-frame clones and leaves some out. This repertoire shows about 120,000 clones, approximately 91% found once; its top ten account for roughly 1.2%. CDR3 length: 12 amino acids. Germline V gene data show CDR1 as MNHEY and CDR2 as SVGAGI. V was trimmed by 4 bases and J by 7 bases, leaving 10 bases between them. Sequencing used peripheral blood. J is TRBJ1-1 and V is TRBV6-5; D is possibly TRBD1 (5 bases). The sequence was collected from a woman of 80 years or more with acute or convalescent COVID-19. CDR3 residues: CASSSVTGEAFF. Here the CDR3 DNA reads TGTGCCAGCAGTTCCGTCACAGGTGAAGCTTTCTTT.